The clone carrying this T cell receptor (beta chain) showed up just a few times. Its antigen is currently unknown. These data originate in a study of post-analysis software for immune sequencing data. Broader study findings: In patients, TRBV5-6, TRBV5-1 and TRBV20-1 belonged to several TRBV segments found more frequently than in controls. The study found significantly lower normalized Chao1 diversity in multiple sclerosis patients than in controls.

The V gene's germline CDR1 is SEHNR and CDR2 FQNEAQ (reference sequence). The ends lost 5 bases at V and 5 bases at J; junction bases unmatched: 4. The CDR3 runs 14 residues. Incorporated into the TCR beta cDNA libraries were unique molecular identifiers, which served to reduce PCR and sequencing biases. TCRdb fed the PCR reads into MiXCR, producing one record per CDR3 protein. The table includes 750,000 to 950,000 distinct CDR3 sequences, about 57% detected once. Specimen: blood. The gene calls are TRBV7-9 and TRBJ1-2, with 11 bases aligning to TRBD1. The TCR sequence derives from a girl aged 5 to 17 with multiple sclerosis. The CDR3 is CASSRGQGGYGYTF. In nucleotides, the CDR3 is TGTGCCAGCAGCAGGGGACAGGGGGGATATGGCTACACCTTC.